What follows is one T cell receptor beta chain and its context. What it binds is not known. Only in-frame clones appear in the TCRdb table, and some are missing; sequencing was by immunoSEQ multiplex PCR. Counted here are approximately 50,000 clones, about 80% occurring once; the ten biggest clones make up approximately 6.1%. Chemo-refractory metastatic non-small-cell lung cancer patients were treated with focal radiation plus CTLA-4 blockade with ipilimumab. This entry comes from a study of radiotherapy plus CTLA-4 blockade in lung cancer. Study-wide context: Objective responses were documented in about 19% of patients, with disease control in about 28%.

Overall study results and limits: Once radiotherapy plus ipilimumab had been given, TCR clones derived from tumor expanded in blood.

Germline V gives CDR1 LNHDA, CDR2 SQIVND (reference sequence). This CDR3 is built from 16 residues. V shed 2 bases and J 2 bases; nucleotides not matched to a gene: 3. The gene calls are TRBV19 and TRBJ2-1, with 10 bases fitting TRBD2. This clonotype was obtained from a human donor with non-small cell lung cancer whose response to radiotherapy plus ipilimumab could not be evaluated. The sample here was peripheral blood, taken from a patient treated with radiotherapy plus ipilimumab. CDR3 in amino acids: CASSISSGRAYNEQFF. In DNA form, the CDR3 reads TGTGCCAGTAGTATATCGAGCGGGAGGGCCTACAATGAGCAGTTCTTC.